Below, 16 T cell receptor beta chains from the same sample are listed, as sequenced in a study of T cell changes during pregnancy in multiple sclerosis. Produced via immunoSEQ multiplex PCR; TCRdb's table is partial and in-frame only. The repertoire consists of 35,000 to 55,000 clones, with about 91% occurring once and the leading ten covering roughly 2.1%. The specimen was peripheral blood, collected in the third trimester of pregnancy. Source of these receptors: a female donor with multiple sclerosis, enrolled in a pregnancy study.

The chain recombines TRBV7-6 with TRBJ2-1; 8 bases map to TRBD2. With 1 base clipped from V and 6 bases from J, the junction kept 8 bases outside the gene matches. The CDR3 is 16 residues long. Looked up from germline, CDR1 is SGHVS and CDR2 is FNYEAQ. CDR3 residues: CASSLVLAGGRNEQFF. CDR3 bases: TGTGCCAGCAGCTTAGTCTTGGCGGGAGGACGCAATGAGCAGTTCTTC.

The CDR3 DNA reads as TGCGCCAGCAGCTTGTATGTCGGGGAGCTGTTTTTT. Translation gives CASSLYVGELFF. The chain is built from TRBV5-1 and TRBJ2-2; no clear D gene. CDR3 length: 12 amino acids. The V end lost 1 base, the J end lost 7 bases, and 5 bases lay between the germline ends. Germline V CDR1 and CDR2: SGHRS, YFSETQ.

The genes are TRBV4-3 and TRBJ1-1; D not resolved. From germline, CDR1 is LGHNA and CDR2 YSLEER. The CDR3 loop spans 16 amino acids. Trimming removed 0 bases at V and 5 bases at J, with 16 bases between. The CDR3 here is CASSQDAGVGRTEAFF. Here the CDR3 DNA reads TGCGCCAGCAGCCAAGATGCGGGAGTTGGGCGGACTGAAGCTTTCTTT.

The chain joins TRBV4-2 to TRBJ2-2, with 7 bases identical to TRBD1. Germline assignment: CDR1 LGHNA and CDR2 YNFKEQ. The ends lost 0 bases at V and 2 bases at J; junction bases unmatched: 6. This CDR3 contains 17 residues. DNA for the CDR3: TGTGCCAGCAGCCAAGAAGGGGGCAGGGGCAACACCGGGGAGCTGTTTTTT. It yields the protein CASSQEGGRGNTGELFF.

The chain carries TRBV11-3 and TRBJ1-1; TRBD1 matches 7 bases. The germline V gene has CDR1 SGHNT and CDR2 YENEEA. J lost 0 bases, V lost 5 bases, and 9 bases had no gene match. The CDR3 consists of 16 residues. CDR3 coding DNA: TGTGCCAGCAGCAAGAGGACAGGCCCTCTGAACACTGAAGCTTTCTTT. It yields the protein CASSKRTGPLNTEAFF.

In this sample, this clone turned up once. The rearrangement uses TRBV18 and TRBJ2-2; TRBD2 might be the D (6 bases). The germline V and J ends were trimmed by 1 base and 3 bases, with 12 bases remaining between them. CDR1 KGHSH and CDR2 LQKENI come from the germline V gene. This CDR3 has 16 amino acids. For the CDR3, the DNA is TGTGCCAGCTCACCACGTGCCGGGAGCGACACCGGGGAGCTGTTTTTT. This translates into CASSPRAGSDTGELFF.

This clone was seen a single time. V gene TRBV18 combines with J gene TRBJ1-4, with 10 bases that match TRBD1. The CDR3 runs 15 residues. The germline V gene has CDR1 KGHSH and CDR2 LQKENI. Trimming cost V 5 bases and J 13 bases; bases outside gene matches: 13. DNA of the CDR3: TGTGCCAGCTCAGCCCGGGGGACAGGGGTTATGCGACTGTTTTTT. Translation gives CASSARGTGVMRLFF.

The CDR3 nucleotides read TGTGCCAGCAGCTTCTACCCCACCGGAGGCCACAATGAGCAGTTCTTC. This gives the protein CASSFYPTGGHNEQFF. This rearrangement joins TRBV7-3 to TRBJ2-1; the D gene is possibly TRBD2 (5 bases). V was pared by 3 bases and J by 5 bases, with 17 bases between. The germline V gene encodes CDR1 SGHTA and CDR2 FQGTGA. CDR3 length equals 16 residues.

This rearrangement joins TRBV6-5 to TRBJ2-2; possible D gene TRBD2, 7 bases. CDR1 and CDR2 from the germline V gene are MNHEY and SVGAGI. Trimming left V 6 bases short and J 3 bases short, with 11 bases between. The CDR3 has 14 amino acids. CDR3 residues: CASRGEGDTGELFF. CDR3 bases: TGTGCCAGCAGGGGGGAGGGGGACACCGGGGAGCTGTTTTTT.

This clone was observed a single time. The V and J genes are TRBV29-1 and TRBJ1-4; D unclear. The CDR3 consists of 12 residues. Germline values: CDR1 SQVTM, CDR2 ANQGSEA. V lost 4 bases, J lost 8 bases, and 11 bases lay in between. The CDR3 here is CSVVMAGEKLFF. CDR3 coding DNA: TGCAGCGTTGTGATGGCGGGCGAAAAACTGTTTTTT. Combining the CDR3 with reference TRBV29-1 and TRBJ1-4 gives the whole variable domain SAVISQKPSRDICQRGTSLTIQCQVDSQVTMMFWYRQQPGQSLTLIATANQGSEATYESGFVIDKFPISRPNLTFSTLTVSNMSPEDSSIYLCSVVMAGEKLFFGSGTQLSVL.

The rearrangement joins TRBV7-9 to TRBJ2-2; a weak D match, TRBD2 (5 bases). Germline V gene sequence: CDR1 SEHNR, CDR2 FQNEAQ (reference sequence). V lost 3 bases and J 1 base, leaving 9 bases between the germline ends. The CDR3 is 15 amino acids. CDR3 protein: CASSFLSGNTGELFF. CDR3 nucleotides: TGTGCCAGCAGCTTTCTGAGCGGGAACACCGGGGAGCTGTTTTTT.

CDR3 protein: CASSPGGLAGGRDEQFF. In DNA, the CDR3 is TGTGCCAGTAGTCCGGGAGGACTAGCGGGAGGGCGGGATGAGCAGTTCTTC. J is TRBJ2-1 and V is TRBV19; 15 positions agree with TRBD2. Germline V gives CDR1 LNHDA, CDR2 SQIVND (reference sequence). V shed 5 bases and J 8 bases; nucleotides not matched to a gene: 10. This CDR3 has 17 amino acids.

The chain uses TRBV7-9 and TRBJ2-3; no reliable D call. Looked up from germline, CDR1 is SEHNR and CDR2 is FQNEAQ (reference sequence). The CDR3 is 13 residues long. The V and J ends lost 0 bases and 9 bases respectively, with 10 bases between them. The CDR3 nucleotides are TGTGCCAGCAGCTTAGCGATGCGGAAGACGCAGTATTTT. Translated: CASSLAMRKTQYF.

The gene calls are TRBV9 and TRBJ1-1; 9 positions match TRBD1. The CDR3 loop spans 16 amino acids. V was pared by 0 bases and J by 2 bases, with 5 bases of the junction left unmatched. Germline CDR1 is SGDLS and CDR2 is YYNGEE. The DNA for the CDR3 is TGTGCCAGCAGCGTAGGGACAGGGGTCCTTAACACTGAAGCTTTCTTT. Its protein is CASSVGTGVLNTEAFF.

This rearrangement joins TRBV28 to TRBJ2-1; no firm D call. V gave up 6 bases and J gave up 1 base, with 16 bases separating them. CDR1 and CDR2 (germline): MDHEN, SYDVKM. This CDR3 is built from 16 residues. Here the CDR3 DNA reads TGTGCCAGCAGCTCCCCGTCGGCAGGTTCCTACAATGAGCAGTTCTTC. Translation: CASSSPSAGSYNEQFF.

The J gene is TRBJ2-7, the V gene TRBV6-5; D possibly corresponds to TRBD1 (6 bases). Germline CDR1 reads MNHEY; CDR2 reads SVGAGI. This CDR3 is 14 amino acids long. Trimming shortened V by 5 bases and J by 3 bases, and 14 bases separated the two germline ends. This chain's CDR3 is CASSGRDTSYEQYF. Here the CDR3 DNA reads TGTGCCAGCAGTGGCCGGGACACAAGCTACGAGCAGTACTTC.